Reported below is one TCR beta chain. This table comes from immunoSEQ multiplex PCR, and its TCRdb copy is limited to in-frame clones, with some not included. The data show approximately 30,000 clones, with around nine tenths seen just once and approximately 12% held by the top ten. Germline V gives CDR1 PRHDT, CDR2 FYEKMQ (reference sequence). The V and J ends lost 5 bases and 0 bases respectively, with 8 bases between them. This CDR3 region has 15 residues. The sample originates from a study of T cell changes during pregnancy in multiple sclerosis. This TCR was recovered from a female donor with multiple sclerosis, enrolled in a pregnancy study. The chain recombines TRBV13 with TRBJ2-6; D gene uncertain. The sequenced sample was CD8+ T cells from peripheral blood mononuclear cells, obtained in the first trimester of pregnancy. CDR3: CASSATSSGANVLTF. In DNA, the CDR3 is TGTGCCAGCAGCGCCACTTCCTCTGGGGCCAACGTCCTGACTTTC.